A single sample is the source of the 30 T cell receptor beta chains below, sequenced in a study of cytomegalovirus exposure and HLA in healthy donors. 60 Vbeta and 13 Jbeta primers were used in PCR. Sequencing was performed with immunoSEQ multiplex PCR; in TCRdb, only in-frame clones are kept and a portion is missing. This sample yields approximately 93,000 clones, of which roughly 63% are seen a single time; about 5.4% belongs to the top ten. Sequencing input: PBMCs. Receptors originate from a boy aged 5-17 years in good health and CMV-seropositive.

A note on this clone: At one boundary the junction diverges from the germline segment, which might be a read error. The rearrangement uses TRBV20-1 and TRBJ2-7, with 7 bases identical to TRBD1. Germline CDR1 is DFQATT and CDR2 is SNEGSKA (reference sequence). This CDR3 region has 11 residues. The CDR3 is CSATGIHEQHF. The DNA of the CDR3 is TGCAGTGCGACAGGGATACACGAGCAGCACTTC.

V gene TRBV2 combines with J gene TRBJ1-2; D is possibly TRBD1 (5 bases). Germline-derived CDR1 and CDR2 are SNHLY and FYNNEI. CDR3 length: 14 residues. V gave up 8 bases and J gave up 0 bases, with 13 bases separating them. In DNA, the CDR3 is TGTGCCAGCCGGACACCAACCGCTAACTATGGCTACACCTTC. Translated: CASRTPTANYGYTF.

This clone was recorded only once. The J gene is TRBJ1-4, the V gene TRBV7-9; D possibly corresponds to TRBD1 (6 bases). This CDR3 is built from 13 residues. The germline V gene encodes CDR1 SEHNR and CDR2 FQNEAQ (reference sequence). V dropped 1 base and J dropped 12 bases, with 12 bases sitting between them. The CDR3 here is CASSLVRDTELFF. The CDR3 DNA sequence: TGTGCCAGCAGCTTAGTTAGGGACACCGAACTGTTTTTT.

The chain recombines TRBV5-1 with TRBJ2-7, with TRBD2 as a possible D gene (5 bases). V lost 0 bases to trimming and J lost 4 bases, with 14 bases between them. The CDR3 has 15 residues. Germline-derived CDR1 and CDR2 are SGHRS and YFSETQ. The CDR3 spells CASSLVEGRFYEQYF. The CDR3 DNA reads TGCGCCAGCAGCTTGGTAGAGGGCCGGTTTTACGAGCAGTACTTC.

The rearrangement joins TRBV29-1 to TRBJ2-1, with 15 bases lining up with TRBD2. The CDR3 consists of 15 residues. Germline values: CDR1 SQVTM, CDR2 ANQGSEA. With V trimmed by 7 bases and J by 7 bases, 8 bases remained unmatched. DNA of the CDR3: TGCAGCGCCAAAGGGACTAGCGGGAGGAGGAATGAGCAGTTCTTC. This encodes CSAKGTSGRRNEQFF.

The V and J genes are TRBV6-5 and TRBJ1-2; tentative D call: TRBD1 (5 bases). Germline V gene data show CDR1 as MNHEY and CDR2 as SVGAGI. With 5 bases removed from V and 4 bases from J, the gap between germline ends came to 17 bases. The length of the CDR3 is 15 residues. CDR3 bases: TGTGCCAGCAGTCGGGACTTAGGTTTCGGCTATGGCTACACCTTC. Translated, it gives CASSRDLGFGYGYTF.

The V call is TRBV4-1, the J call TRBJ2-2; weak D call: TRBD2 (6 bases). The V end was cut by 1 base, the J end by 6 bases, with 15 bases between. Germline lookup yields CDR1 MGHRA and CDR2 YSYEKL. CDR3 size: 16 residues. The CDR3 DNA reads TGCGCCAGCAGCCAAGTGTCCGGGGGAATGGCCGGGGAGCTGTTTTTT. Protein sequence: CASSQVSGGMAGELFF.

The rearrangement joins TRBV6-1 to TRBJ2-7, with a tentative D call TRBD2 (6 bases). This CDR3 is built from 16 residues. V shed 3 bases and J shed 2 bases, with 17 bases lying between them. The germline V gene encodes CDR1 MNHNS and CDR2 SASEGT. CDR3 DNA sequence: TGTGCCAGCAGTGAGCCTGGACTATGGAGAGCCTACGAGCAGTACTTC. It codes for CASSEPGLWRAYEQYF.

The V and J genes are TRBV2 and TRBJ2-7, with D perhaps TRBD2 (5 bases). The CDR3 is 15 amino acids. Germline V CDR1 and CDR2: SNHLY, FYNNEI. The V gene lost 4 bases and the J gene lost 2 bases, with 15 bases spanning the gap. The CDR3 nucleotides are TGTGCCAGCAGTGGGGGAGAGAGAGTAGCCTACGAGCAGTACTTC. This sequence encodes CASSGGERVAYEQYF. Combining the CDR3 with reference TRBV2 and TRBJ2-7 gives the whole variable domain EPEVTQTPSHQVTQMGQEVILRCVPISNHLYFYWYRQILGQKVEFLVSFYNNEISEKSEIFDDQFSVERPDGSNFTLKIRSTKLEDSAMYFCASSGGERVAYEQYFGPGTRLTVT.

This sequence joins TRBV4-1 and TRBJ1-3; perhaps TRBD1 as D (6 bases). Germline V gene lookup returns CDR1 MGHRA and CDR2 YSYEKL. Trimming stripped 6 bases from V and 0 bases from J, with 24 bases between. CDR3 length: 19 residues. DNA of the CDR3: TGCGCCAGCAGTCCAAGAATTCAGACAGGTACAAGCTCTGGAAACACCATATATTTT. It encodes CASSPRIQTGTSSGNTIYF.

The V gene is TRBV30, the J gene TRBJ1-2; D may be TRBD1 (5 bases). With 5 bases removed from V and 4 bases from J, the gap between germline ends came to 11 bases. The CDR3 extends over 12 amino acids. Per the germline V gene, CDR1 is GTSNPN and CDR2 is SVGIG (reference sequence). The CDR3 loop reads CAWDQGFYGYTF. The CDR3 nucleotides read TGTGCCTGGGATCAGGGTTTCTATGGCTACACCTTC.

CDR3 residues: CASSYWTRQNSYEQYF. The DNA for the CDR3 is TGTGCCAGCAGTTACTGGACGAGACAGAACTCCTACGAGCAGTACTTC. This rearrangement joins TRBV6-5 to TRBJ2-7; tentative D call: TRBD1 (5 bases). The germline gives CDR1 MNHEY, CDR2 SVGAGI. CDR3 length: 16 amino acids. V was cut by 1 base and J by 0 bases, with 13 bases left in between.

CDR3 sequence: CASSPSVENTIYF. DNA for the CDR3: TGTGCCAGCAGCCCGTCGGTTGAAAACACCATATATTTT. The V call is TRBV5-4, the J call TRBJ1-3; D remains ambiguous. The germline V and J ends were trimmed by 4 bases and 6 bases, with 11 bases remaining between them. The CDR3 consists of 13 residues. Germline V lookup: CDR1 SGHNT, CDR2 YYREEE (reference sequence).

In nucleotides, the CDR3 is TGCGCCAGCAGCGGGGGGGGAAGCAATCAGCCCCAGCATTTT. The encoded protein is CASSGGGSNQPQHF. J is TRBJ1-5 and V is TRBV5-1, with TRBD1 as a possible D gene (5 bases). V gave up 4 bases and J gave up 1 base, with 9 bases separating them. This CDR3 is 14 amino acids long. Germline V gene sequence: CDR1 SGHRS, CDR2 YFSETQ.

V gene TRBV6-6 combines with J gene TRBJ2-7, with D possibly being TRBD1 (5 bases). The CDR3 length is 12 residues. V was clipped by 6 bases and J by 4 bases, with 10 bases between them. Per germline, CDR1 MNHNY and CDR2 SVGAGI (reference sequence). The CDR3 nucleotides are TGTGCCAGCAGCGGACAAAGTTACGAGCAGTACTTC. Translated: CASSGQSYEQYF.

The J gene is TRBJ2-2, the V gene TRBV4-3; TRBD1 matches 8 bases. V lost 0 bases and J lost 6; bases outside the gene matches: 6. This CDR3 spans 16 amino acids. The germline V gene has CDR1 LGHNA and CDR2 YSLEER. In nucleotides, the CDR3 is TGCGCCAGCAGCCAAGAAGGGACAGGAATCCCCGGGGAGCTGTTTTTT. The encoded protein is CASSQEGTGIPGELFF.

The V and J genes are TRBV6-1 and TRBJ1-6; 7 nucleotides match TRBD1. The CDR3 covers 14 residues. Trimming at V came to 6 bases and at J to 5 bases, leaving 4 bases not matched to a gene. CDR1 and CDR2 from the germline V gene are MNHNS and SASEGT. The CDR3 spells CASRPTGDNSPLHF. CDR3 bases: TGTGCCAGCAGGCCCACAGGGGATAATTCACCCCTCCACTTT.

This clone has more than one count but fewer than ten. V gene TRBV18 combines with J gene TRBJ2-7, with D unclear. Germline CDR1 is KGHSH and CDR2 is LQKENI. The CDR3 loop spans 11 amino acids. V shed 6 bases and J shed 6 bases, with 9 bases lying between them. CDR3 region: CASSSAFEQYF. CDR3 nucleotides: TGTGCCAGCTCGTCAGCGTTCGAGCAGTACTTC.

J is TRBJ1-2 and V is TRBV5-6; D is unresolved. Germline lookup yields CDR1 SGHDT and CDR2 YYEEEE. The CDR3 extends over 15 amino acids. V dropped 0 bases and J dropped 0 bases, with 9 bases sitting between them. DNA of the CDR3: TGTGCCAGCAGCTTGGTGGCCAGGCCTAACTATGGCTACACCTTC. Translated, it gives CASSLVARPNYGYTF. Full variable domain (outside the CDR3, taken from reference TRBV5-6 and TRBJ1-2): DAGVTQSPTHLIKTRGQQVTLRCSPKSGHDTVSWYQQALGQGPQFIFQYYEEEERQRGNFPDRFSGHQFPNYSSELNVNALLLGDSALYLCASSLVARPNYGYTFGSGTRLTVV.

Note on this clone: An end of the junction does not agree with germline; a read error may underlie this. This chain joins TRBV7-9 and TRBJ2-3; TRBD1 might be the D (5 bases). Germline lookup yields CDR1 SEHNR and CDR2 FQNEAQ (reference sequence). The CDR3 contains 14 residues. CDR3 in DNA: TGTTCCAGCAGCTTATCCCAGGGATCAGATACGCAGTATTTT. Protein: CSSSLSQGSDTQYF.

The chain recombines TRBV5-1 with TRBJ2-7; D is undetermined. The V end was cut by 4 bases, the J end by 2 bases, with 16 bases between. The CDR3 totals 15 residues. Germline V gives CDR1 SGHRS, CDR2 YFSETQ. The CDR3 region is CASSLGADSPYEQYF. CDR3 bases: TGCGCCAGCAGCCTCGGCGCTGACTCCCCCTACGAGCAGTACTTC.

This sequence joins TRBV5-4 and TRBJ2-7, with 13 nucleotides matching TRBD2. The CDR3 extends over 16 amino acids. From germline, CDR1 is SGHNT and CDR2 YYREEE (reference sequence). V lost 2 bases to trimming and J lost 3 bases; unmatched junction nucleotides: 5. The CDR3, as DNA: TGTGCCAGCAGCTTCGGCCGGACTAGCGGGAGCTACGAGCAGTACTTC. This gives the protein CASSFGRTSGSYEQYF.

This clone was detected only a few times. This chain links TRBV19 with TRBJ2-3; TRBD2 agrees at 11 bases. The ends lost 2 bases at V and 3 bases at J; junction bases unmatched: 4. The CDR3 has 16 amino acids. Germline-derived CDR1 and CDR2 are LNHDA and SQIVND (reference sequence). For the CDR3, the DNA is TGTGCCAGTAGTATAACTAGCGGGGGCCCTACAGATACGCAGTATTTT. Its protein product is CASSITSGGPTDTQYF.

The chain is built from TRBV14 and TRBJ2-3, with a tentative D call TRBD2 (6 bases). The CDR3 is made up of 17 amino acids. Trimming shortened V by 0 bases and J by 6 bases, and 19 bases separated the two germline ends. CDR1 is SGHDN and CDR2 is FVKESK in the germline V gene. The CDR3 region is CASSQEGIGGKDDTQYF. CDR3 sequence (DNA): TGTGCCAGCAGCCAAGAAGGAATTGGCGGGAAAGACGATACGCAGTATTTT.

The chain recombines TRBV5-1 with TRBJ2-3; 8 nucleotides align to TRBD2. CDR3 length: 14 amino acids. V was pared by 7 bases and J by 0 bases, with 4 bases of the junction left unmatched. Germline values: CDR1 SGHRS, CDR2 YFSETQ. In DNA, the CDR3 is TGCGCCAGCCTCCGGGGGGGGAGCACAGATACGCAGTATTTT. Amino acids: CASLRGGSTDTQYF.

This clone has only a few counts. The chain recombines TRBV7-2 with TRBJ2-3, with D uncertain. CDR3 length: 12 residues. Germline V lookup: CDR1 SGHTA, CDR2 FQGNSA. V was cut by 5 bases and J by 4 bases, with 7 bases left in between. The CDR3 DNA reads TGTGCCAGCAGCCCCCTTGCAGATACGCAGTATTTT. Protein product: CASSPLADTQYF.

J is TRBJ1-5 and V is TRBV20-1, with D hard to call. V dropped 1 base and J dropped 13 bases, with 11 bases sitting between them. The CDR3 runs 11 residues. Looked up from germline, CDR1 is DFQATT and CDR2 is SNEGSKA (reference sequence). CDR3 sequence (DNA): TGCAGTGCTAGAGTTGACACAAAGCAGCATTTT. It is translated as CSARVDTKQHF.

The chain combines TRBV5-1 with TRBJ1-5; perhaps TRBD1 as D (6 bases). This CDR3 has 15 amino acids. Trimming took 4 bases from V and 1 from J, leaving 12 bases between them. Germline assignment: CDR1 SGHRS and CDR2 YFSETQ. The CDR3 DNA is TGCGCCAGCAGCCCCAATACAGGGAGCAATCAGCCCCAGCATTTT. Protein: CASSPNTGSNQPQHF.

This clone appeared a few times. V is TRBV7-9 and J is TRBJ1-6; 8 bases align to TRBD1. The CDR3 runs to 14 residues. V shed 5 bases, J shed 7 bases, and the junction held 4 bases outside the gene matches. From germline, CDR1 is SEHNR and CDR2 FQNEAQ (reference sequence). The CDR3 here is CASSRDRLNSPLHF. The CDR3 region has the DNA TGTGCCAGCAGCCGGGACAGGTTAAATTCACCCCTCCACTTT.

V and J are TRBV2 and TRBJ2-2, with 8 bases matching TRBD1. The V gene's germline CDR1 is SNHLY and CDR2 FYNNEI. The CDR3 contains 15 residues. V shed 1 base, J shed 5 bases, and the junction held 3 bases outside the gene matches. The CDR3 loop is CASSEVYRGTGELFF. CDR3 bases: TGTGCCAGCAGTGAAGTTTACAGGGGGACCGGGGAGCTGTTTTTT. Supplemented by reference TRBV2 and TRBJ2-2, the full variable domain reads EPEVTQTPSHQVTQMGQEVILRCVPISNHLYFYWYRQILGQKVEFLVSFYNNEISEKSEIFDDQFSVERPDGSNFTLKIRSTKLEDSAMYFCASSEVYRGTGELFFGEGSRLTVL.